The present TCR beta chain was sequenced within a study of T cells in Graves' hyperthyroidism and ophthalmopathy. Study-level background: Peripheral blood collection took place at initial diagnosis, before any treatment.

Regions amplified from RNA transcripts were the TCR beta CDR3 regions. During a first-round RT-PCR of the TCR CDR3, the HTBI primer set was used. Via MiXCR, TCRdb re-called the multiplex PCR reads, giving one row per CDR3 protein. The sample consists of under 800,000 distinct CDR3 sequences, about 14% of them appearing once. Germline assignment: CDR1 MDHEN and CDR2 SYDVKM. The J segment lost 5 bases and the V segment lost 3 bases, leaving 6 bases of the junction unmatched. This CDR3 is built from 16 residues. This clonotype was seen only a few times. The antigen is not known. General observations from the study: Before onset, ophthalmopathy was predicted by the model a median around 6.5 months earlier. Blood samples included most of the expanded thyroid clonotypes exceeding 0.001.

This chain links TRBV28 with TRBJ2-2; 10 nucleotides agree with TRBD2. The sequence was collected from a woman aged 18-29 years with Graves' hyperthyroidism. The sequenced sample was blood. As DNA, the CDR3 is TGTGCCAGCAGTTTTACATCTAGCGGGAGTACCGGGGAGCTGTTTTTT. Its translation: CASSFTSSGSTGELFF. The whole variable domain, filled in from reference TRBV28 and TRBJ2-2, reads DVKVTQSSRYLVKRTGEKVFLECVQDMDHENMFWYRQDPGLGLRLIYFSYDVKMKEKGDIPEGYSVSREKKERFSLILESASTNQTSMYLCASSFTSSGSTGELFFGEGSRLTVL.